The 17 T cell receptor beta chains in this list originate from one sample, sequenced in a study of blood T cells in healthy people across ages. Sample-barcoded 5' priming and a J-beta primer mix drove a second PCR of roughly 6 to 12 cycles. A single record per CDR3 protein comes from TCRdb applying MiXCR to the 5' RACE reads. The sample carries around 2 million distinct CDR3 sequences, roughly two fifths recorded once. Sequencing was done on a sample of blood. These receptors came from a human donor in good health.

This clonotype has only a few counts. This sequence joins TRBV7-2 and TRBJ2-1; 9 nucleotides match TRBD1. V trimming: 1 base; J trimming: 7 bases; junction bases outside the gene matches: 20. The CDR3 is made up of 20 amino acids. The germline V gene encodes CDR1 SGHTA and CDR2 FQGNSA. Here the CDR3 reads CASSLGRRSGLGQGRNEQFF. CDR3 DNA sequence: TGTGCCAGCAGCTTAGGTCGTAGGAGTGGATTGGGACAGGGTAGGAATGAGCAGTTCTTC.

In this sample, this clonotype turned up a few times. This sequence joins TRBV29-1 and TRBJ1-2, with 9 bases lining up with TRBD1. The germline V gene encodes CDR1 SQVTM and CDR2 ANQGSEA. V shed 5 bases and J 0 bases; nucleotides not matched to a gene: 7. The CDR3 is 15 amino acids. CDR3 bases: TGCAGCGTTCTAATATGGACAGGGGCTAACTATGGCTACACCTTC. Protein sequence: CSVLIWTGANYGYTF.

This clonotype was seen a few times. The rearrangement uses TRBV29-1 and TRBJ2-3; 11 bases line up with TRBD2. This CDR3 region has 12 residues. Trimming cost V 8 bases and J 5 bases; bases outside gene matches: 3. The germline gives CDR1 SQVTM, CDR2 ANQGSEA. Here the CDR3 DNA reads TGCAGCATAGCGGGGGGGCGAGATACGCAGTATTTT. Protein product: CSIAGGRDTQYF.

The chain employs TRBV5-5 and TRBJ2-1; no clear D. The germline CDR1 and CDR2 sequences are SGHKS and YYEKEE (reference sequence). The CDR3 length is 16 residues. The V end lost 2 bases, the J end lost 2 bases, and 14 bases lay between the germline ends. DNA of the CDR3: TGTGCCAGCAGCTTTACATCTTATACAACCTACAATGAGCAGTTCTTC. This gives the protein CASSFTSYTTYNEQFF.

This clonotype was detected only a few times. The J gene is TRBJ1-4, the V gene TRBV20-1; D unclear. Trimming took 3 bases from V and 2 from J, leaving 7 bases between them. CDR1 is DFQATT and CDR2 is SNEGSKA in the germline V gene (reference sequence). The CDR3 sequence is 13 residues long. The CDR3 reads CSARGFTNEKLFF. The CDR3 coding sequence is TGCAGTGCTAGGGGGTTTACTAATGAAAAACTGTTTTTT.

The rearrangement links TRBV5-1 to TRBJ2-7; tentative D call: TRBD1 (5 bases). The CDR3 is 15 amino acids. The germline CDR1 and CDR2 sequences are SGHRS and YFSETQ. The V and J ends lost 0 bases and 3 bases respectively, with 13 bases between them. The CDR3 reads CASSLASWTFYEQYF. The DNA of the CDR3 is TGCGCCAGCAGCTTGGCCAGTTGGACATTCTACGAGCAGTACTTC.

This clonotype was detected only a few times. The V gene is TRBV9, the J gene TRBJ1-2, with D maybe TRBD1 (5 bases). Trimming took 5 bases from V and 3 from J, leaving 14 bases between them. Germline assignment: CDR1 SGDLS and CDR2 YYNGEE. The CDR3 is 14 residues long. Here the CDR3 DNA reads TGTGCCAGCAGGACGATCGGGGCGGACTATGGCTACACCTTC. Its translation is CASRTIGADYGYTF.

This chain connects TRBV7-2 to TRBJ2-1; D unclear. The V and J ends lost 4 bases and 3 bases respectively, with 10 bases between them. The CDR3 has 14 residues. Germline V gene lookup returns CDR1 SGHTA and CDR2 FQGNSA. Here the CDR3 reads CASSSRAFYNEQFF. CDR3 in DNA: TGTGCCAGCAGCTCCCGGGCCTTCTACAATGAGCAGTTCTTC.

DNA of the CDR3: TGCGCCAGCAAAATCCTTGTAGGAACCGGGGAGCTGTTTTTT. It encodes CASKILVGTGELFF. The V call is TRBV5-1, the J call TRBJ2-2; D unclear. The germline V gene encodes CDR1 SGHRS and CDR2 YFSETQ. V was trimmed by 6 bases and J by 5 bases, leaving 14 bases between them. The CDR3 totals 14 residues. Drawing the rest from reference TRBV5-1 and TRBJ2-2, the complete variable domain is KAGVTQTPRYLIKTRGQQVTLSCSPISGHRSVSWYQQTPGQGLQFLFEYFSETQRNKGNFPGRFSGRQFSNSRSEMNVSTLELGDSALYLCASKILVGTGELFFGEGSRLTVL.

Only a few counts were recorded for this clonotype. The chain carries TRBV10-3 and TRBJ2-1; no firm D call. The CDR3 runs to 13 residues. The germline CDR1 and CDR2 sequences are ENHRY and SYGVKD. Trimming stripped 2 bases from V and 7 bases from J, with 9 bases between. CDR3 protein: CAISEPASNEQFF. CDR3 nucleotides: TGTGCCATCAGTGAGCCCGCATCAAATGAGCAGTTCTTC.

The chain employs TRBV27 and TRBJ1-2, with D unclear. Per germline, CDR1 MNHEY and CDR2 SMNVEV (reference sequence). The germline V and J ends were trimmed by 2 bases and 0 bases, with 22 bases remaining between them. This CDR3 contains 19 residues. The chain's CDR3 is CASSLRGGLPSIANYGYTF. The CDR3, as DNA: TGTGCCAGCAGTTTACGAGGAGGGTTGCCTTCCATAGCTAACTATGGCTACACCTTC.

The chain couples TRBV15 to TRBJ1-1; TRBD1 matches at 11 bases. The CDR3 spans 15 residues. The junction had 11 bases not matched to a gene; V was cut back by 3 bases and J by 11 bases. Germline CDR1 is LNHNV and CDR2 is YYDKDF (reference sequence). The CDR3 protein is CATSRDRGRPARAFF. Written as DNA, the CDR3 is TGTGCCACCAGCAGGGACAGGGGGCGACCTGCTCGGGCTTTCTTT.

The chain employs TRBV29-1 and TRBJ1-1; no clear D. The CDR3 runs to 13 residues. Trimming cost V 4 bases and J 0 bases, with 9 bases left between them. Germline CDR1 SQVTM, CDR2 ANQGSEA. CDR3 residues: CSVGRLLNTEAFF. DNA of the CDR3: TGCAGCGTTGGCCGGCTGTTGAACACTGAAGCTTTCTTT.

The V gene is TRBV9, the J gene TRBJ1-5, with D hard to call. CDR3 length: 13 amino acids. Germline loops: CDR1 SGDLS, CDR2 YYNGEE. V was pared by 3 bases and J by 4 bases, with 8 bases between. In DNA, the CDR3 is TGTGCCAGCAGCGGGGATGCTAATCAGCCCCAGCATTTT. It is translated as CASSGDANQPQHF.

This clonotype has just a few counts. This chain uses TRBV29-1 with TRBJ2-2; 7 bases map to TRBD2. Germline-derived CDR1 and CDR2 are SQVTM and ANQGSEA. The CDR3 totals 18 residues. The V gene end was trimmed by 0 bases and the J gene end by 5 bases; junction bases not matched to a gene: 15. CDR3 loop: CSVEDRWGDLGGTGELFF. As DNA, the CDR3 is TGCAGCGTTGAAGATCGGTGGGGCGACTTGGGGGGGACCGGGGAGCTGTTTTTT.

The V call is TRBV9, the J call TRBJ2-1; D is possibly TRBD2 (6 bases). Germline-derived CDR1 and CDR2 are SGDLS and YYNGEE. Trimming pared 7 bases from V and 8 bases from J, leaving 19 bases between. The CDR3 extends over 14 amino acids. CDR3 in amino acids: CASGPGRGNHEQFF. Written as DNA, the CDR3 is TGTGCCAGCGGCCCAGGGCGGGGTAATCATGAGCAGTTCTTC.

The chain has TRBV6-1 and TRBJ2-5; 11 bases map to TRBD2. V gave up 6 bases and J gave up 4 bases; unmatched junction bases: 10. This CDR3 comprises 16 residues. The germline V gene has CDR1 MNHNS and CDR2 SASEGT. This CDR3 is CASSSVLAGGTETQYF. The CDR3 coding sequence is TGTGCCAGCAGCTCAGTTCTAGCGGGGGGAACAGAGACCCAGTACTTC.